This T cell receptor (beta chain) is drawn from a study of cytomegalovirus exposure and HLA in healthy donors. PCR involved 60 Vbeta and 13 Jbeta primers. The table came from immunoSEQ multiplex PCR; TCRdb's copy has only in-frame clones and leaves some out. This sample has roughly 200,000 clones, with approximately 82% found just once. V lost 0 bases to trimming and J lost 6 bases, with 11 bases between them. This CDR3 contains 14 residues. Germline-derived CDR1 and CDR2 are SGHNT and YYREEE (reference sequence). The sequencing sample was made of PBMCs. The clonotype was recovered from a middle-aged woman in good health and CMV-seronegative. The chain is built from TRBV5-4 and TRBJ2-3; D is possibly TRBD2 (5 bases). CDR3 in amino acids: CASSLAGAGDTQYF. CDR3 nucleotides: TGTGCCAGCAGCTTGGCCGGTGCGGGCGATACGCAGTATTTT.